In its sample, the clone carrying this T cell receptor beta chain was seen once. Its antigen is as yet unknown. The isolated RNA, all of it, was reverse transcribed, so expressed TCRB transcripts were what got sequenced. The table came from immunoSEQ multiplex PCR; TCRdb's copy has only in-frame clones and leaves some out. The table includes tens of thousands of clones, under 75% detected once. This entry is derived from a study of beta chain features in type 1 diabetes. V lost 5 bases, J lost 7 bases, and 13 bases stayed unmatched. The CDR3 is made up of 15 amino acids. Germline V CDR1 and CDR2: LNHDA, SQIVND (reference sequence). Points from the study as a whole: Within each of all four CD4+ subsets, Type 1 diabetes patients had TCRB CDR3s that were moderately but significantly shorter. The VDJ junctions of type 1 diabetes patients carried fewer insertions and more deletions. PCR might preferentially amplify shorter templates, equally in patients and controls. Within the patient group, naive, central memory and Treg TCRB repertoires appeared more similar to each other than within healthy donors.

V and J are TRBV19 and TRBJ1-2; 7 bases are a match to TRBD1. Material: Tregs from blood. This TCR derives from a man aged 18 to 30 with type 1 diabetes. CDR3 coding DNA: TGTGCCAGTAGTGCGTACAGGGGAGCCACGGCTGGCTACACCTTC. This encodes CASSAYRGATAGYTF.